Described below is a single T cell receptor beta chain sequence and its context. Its antigen remains unidentified. Per-nucleotide qualities are absent, and no much larger clonotype sits a single base away. Whole blood was collected in K2EDTA tubes by collaborating institutions according to the institutions' own protocols. Collaborator samples were shipped for TCRbeta analysis as frozen whole blood, isolated PBMCs, or DNA extracted from either sample type. The immunoSEQ Assay, a bias-controlled multiplex PCR, was used to amplify TCRbeta CDR3 regions from genomic DNA. The study's own analysis went as follows. Nucleated cell counts per sample were estimated from amplification of reference gene primers within the assay. Sequence reads were collapsed and filtered to measure the absolute abundance of every unique TCRbeta CDR3 rearrangement. Productive Simpson clonality was computed per sample as the square root of Simpson's diversity index over productive rearrangements. TCRdb mirrors the immuneACCESS table, restricted to in-frame sequences. Some clones are absent from its copies; in checked studies, under half trace to an unresolved V gene, and the reason for the others is unknown. V, J and clone size are taken as reported in that table, and D and trimming were inferred from the DNA itself. This sample comprises 200,000 to 250,000 clones, 80% to 90% of them detected only once. The ten top clones hold roughly 2% of the sample.

The data were obtained in a study of blood T cell repertoires in COVID-19 (dated by TCRdb to the early 2020s). Context from the whole study: Samples from collaborators originated in the United States, Italy and Spain and spanned both the acute and convalescent phases of COVID-19. Where HLA class I and class II types were available, the types were taken from metadata supplied by the sample provider, not from assay-based typing. The dataset comprised deeply sampled blood TCRbeta repertoires from subjects exposed to, actively infected with, or recovered from COVID-19. The samples were drawn from two sources: the first 160 participants of the ongoing ImmuneRACE study, and fewer than 1,500 subjects contributed by 6 global collaborators. A freely available public database, intended as a resource for researchers studying the immune response to SARS-CoV-2, is where the repertoires were released. The sample metadata nearly always contained a de-identified subject ID, COVID-19 status, age in years and sex. The material from the prospective study consisted of cDNA or gDNA derived from T cells, B-cell-depleted T cells, or PBMCs. The full study reports these points: Clinical and demographic metadata were provided uncurated, with the amount varying by source and participant.

Compared with germline, V lacks 5 bases and J lacks 2 bases; bases without a gene match: 11. Taken from the germline V gene, the CDR1 and CDR2 loops are KGHSH and LQKENI. From the cysteine through the phenylalanine, the CDR3 covers 17 amino acids. The retained sequence is limited to the CDR3, 51 bases, with the frame set at the first base. Recombination joined TRBV18 with TRBJ2-1, and 8 bases in between align with TRBD2. Sequencing used peripheral blood. The TCR sequence derives from a woman between 45 and 65 years old with acute or convalescent COVID-19. The CDR3 corresponds to CASSTAGGGRTYNEQFF. At the DNA level, the sequence is TGTGCCAGCTCAACCGCGGGGGGCGGTCGAACCTACAATGAGCAGTTCTTC.